This T cell receptor beta chain originates from a study of cytomegalovirus exposure and HLA in healthy donors. Assay used: immunoSEQ multiplex PCR; TCRdb lists only in-frame clones, some missing. This table holds some 130,000 clones, around 80% found once. This CDR3 has 17 amino acids. The germline V gene encodes CDR1 SNHLY and CDR2 FYNNEI. V lost 8 bases, J lost 0 bases, and 11 bases stayed unmatched. This sequence was found in a man younger than 40 in good health and CMV-seropositive. V and J are TRBV2 and TRBJ2-3; 10 nucleotides line up with TRBD2. Sequencing was performed on PBMCs. CDR3 sequence reads: CASRRASGGPSTDTQYF. The CDR3 bases are TGTGCCAGCCGAAGGGCTAGCGGGGGCCCTAGCACAGATACGCAGTATTTT.